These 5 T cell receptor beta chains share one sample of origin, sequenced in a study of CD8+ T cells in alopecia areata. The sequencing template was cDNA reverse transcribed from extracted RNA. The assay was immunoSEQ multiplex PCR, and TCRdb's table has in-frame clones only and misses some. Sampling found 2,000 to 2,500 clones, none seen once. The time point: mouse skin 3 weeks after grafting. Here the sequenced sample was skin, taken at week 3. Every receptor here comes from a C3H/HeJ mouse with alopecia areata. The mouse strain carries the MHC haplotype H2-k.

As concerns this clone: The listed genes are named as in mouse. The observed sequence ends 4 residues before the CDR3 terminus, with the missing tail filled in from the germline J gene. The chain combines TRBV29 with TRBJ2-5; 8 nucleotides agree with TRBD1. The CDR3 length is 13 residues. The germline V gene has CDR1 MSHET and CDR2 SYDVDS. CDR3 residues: CASSLDRGDTQYF. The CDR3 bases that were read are TGTGCTAGCAGTTTAGACAGGGGAGAC.

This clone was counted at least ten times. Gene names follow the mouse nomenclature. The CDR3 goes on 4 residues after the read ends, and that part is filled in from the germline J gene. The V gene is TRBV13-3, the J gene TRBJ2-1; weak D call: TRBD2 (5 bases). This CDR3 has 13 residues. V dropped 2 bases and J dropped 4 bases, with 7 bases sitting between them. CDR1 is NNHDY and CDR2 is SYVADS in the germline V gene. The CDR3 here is CASSELGYAEQFF. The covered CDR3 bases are TGTGCCAGCAGTGAGCTGGGATATGCT.

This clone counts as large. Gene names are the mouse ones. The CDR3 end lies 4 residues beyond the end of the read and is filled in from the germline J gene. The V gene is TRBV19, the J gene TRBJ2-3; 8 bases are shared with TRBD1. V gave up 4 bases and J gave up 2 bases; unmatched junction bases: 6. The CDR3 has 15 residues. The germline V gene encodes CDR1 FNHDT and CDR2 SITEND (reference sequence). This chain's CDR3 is CASSPRTGNAETLYF. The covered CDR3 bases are TGTGCCAGCAGTCCTCGGACAGGGAATGCAGAA.

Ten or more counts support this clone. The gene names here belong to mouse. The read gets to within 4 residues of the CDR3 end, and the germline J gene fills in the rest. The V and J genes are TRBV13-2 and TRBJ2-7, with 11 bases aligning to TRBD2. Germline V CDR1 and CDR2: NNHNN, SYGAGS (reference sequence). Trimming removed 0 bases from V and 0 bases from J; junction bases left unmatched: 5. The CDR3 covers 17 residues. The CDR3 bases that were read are TGTGCCAGCGGTGATGCATACTGGGGGGGCAGCTCCTAT. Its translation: CASGDAYWGGSSY. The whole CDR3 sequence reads CASGDAYWGGSSYEQYF.

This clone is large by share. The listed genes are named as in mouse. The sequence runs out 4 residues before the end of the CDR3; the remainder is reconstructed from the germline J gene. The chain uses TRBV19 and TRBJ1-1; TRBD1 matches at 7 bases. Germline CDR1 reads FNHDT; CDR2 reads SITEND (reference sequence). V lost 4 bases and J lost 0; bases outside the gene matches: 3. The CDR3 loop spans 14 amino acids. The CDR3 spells CASSGDRANTEVFF. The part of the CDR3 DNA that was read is TGTGCCAGCAGTGGGGACAGAGCAAACACA.